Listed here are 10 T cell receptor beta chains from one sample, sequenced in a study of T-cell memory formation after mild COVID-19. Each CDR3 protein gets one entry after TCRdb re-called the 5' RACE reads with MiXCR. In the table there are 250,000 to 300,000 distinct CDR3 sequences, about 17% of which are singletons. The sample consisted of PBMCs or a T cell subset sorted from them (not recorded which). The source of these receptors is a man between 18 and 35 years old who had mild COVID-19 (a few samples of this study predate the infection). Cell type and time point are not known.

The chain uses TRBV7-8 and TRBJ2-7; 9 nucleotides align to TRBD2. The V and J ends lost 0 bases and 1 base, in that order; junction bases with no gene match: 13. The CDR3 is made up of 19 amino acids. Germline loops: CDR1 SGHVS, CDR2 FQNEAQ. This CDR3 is CASSLAHENRLAASYEQYF. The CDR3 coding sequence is TGTGCCAGCAGCTTAGCGCATGAAAATAGACTAGCGGCGTCCTACGAGCAGTACTTC.

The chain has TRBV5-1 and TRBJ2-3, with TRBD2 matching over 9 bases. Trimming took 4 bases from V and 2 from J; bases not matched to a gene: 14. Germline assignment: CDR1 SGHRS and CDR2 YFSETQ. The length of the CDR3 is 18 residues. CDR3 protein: CASSMEAGGSYNTDTQYF. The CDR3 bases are TGCGCCAGCAGCATGGAGGCGGGGGGGTCCTATAACACAGATACGCAGTATTTT.

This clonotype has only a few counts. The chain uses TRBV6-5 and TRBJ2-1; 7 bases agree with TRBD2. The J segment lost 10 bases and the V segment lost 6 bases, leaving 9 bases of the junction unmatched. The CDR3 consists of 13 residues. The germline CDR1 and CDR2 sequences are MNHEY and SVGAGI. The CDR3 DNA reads TGTGCCAGCAGGCCAGCGGGGCTGCGGGAGCAGTTCTTC. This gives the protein CASRPAGLREQFF.

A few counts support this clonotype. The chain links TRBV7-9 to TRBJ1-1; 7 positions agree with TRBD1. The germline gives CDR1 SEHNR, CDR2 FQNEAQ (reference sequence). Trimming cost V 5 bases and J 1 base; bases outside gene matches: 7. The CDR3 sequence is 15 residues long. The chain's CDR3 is CASSPRRQGNTEAFF. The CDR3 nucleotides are TGTGCCAGCAGCCCAAGGAGACAGGGGAACACTGAAGCTTTCTTT.

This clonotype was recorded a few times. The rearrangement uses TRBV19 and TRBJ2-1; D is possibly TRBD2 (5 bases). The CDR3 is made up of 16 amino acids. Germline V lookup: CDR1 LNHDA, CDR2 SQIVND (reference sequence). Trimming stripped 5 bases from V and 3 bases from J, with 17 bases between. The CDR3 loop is CASSRPTGINYNEQFF. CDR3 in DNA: TGTGCCAGTAGTCGACCAACGGGGATTAACTACAATGAGCAGTTCTTC.

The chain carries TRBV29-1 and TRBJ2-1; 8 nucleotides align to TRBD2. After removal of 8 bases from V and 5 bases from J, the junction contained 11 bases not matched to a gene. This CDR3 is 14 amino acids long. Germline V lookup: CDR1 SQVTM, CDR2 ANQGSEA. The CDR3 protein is CSLIAGPGHNEQFF. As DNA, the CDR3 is TGCAGCTTAATAGCGGGGCCAGGCCACAATGAGCAGTTCTTC.

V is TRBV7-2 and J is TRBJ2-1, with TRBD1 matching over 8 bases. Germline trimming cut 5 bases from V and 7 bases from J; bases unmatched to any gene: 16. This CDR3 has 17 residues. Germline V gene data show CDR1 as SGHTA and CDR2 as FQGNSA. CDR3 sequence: CASSLTGAIVSRNEQFF. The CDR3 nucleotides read TGTGCCAGCAGCCTGACAGGGGCCATAGTATCCCGTAATGAGCAGTTCTTC. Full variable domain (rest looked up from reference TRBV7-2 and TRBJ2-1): GAGVSQSPSNKVTEKGKDVELRCDPISGHTALYWYRQSLGQGLEFLIYFQGNSAPDKSGLPSDRFSAERTGGSVSTLTIQRTQQEDSAVYLCASSLTGAIVSRNEQFFGPGTRLTVL.

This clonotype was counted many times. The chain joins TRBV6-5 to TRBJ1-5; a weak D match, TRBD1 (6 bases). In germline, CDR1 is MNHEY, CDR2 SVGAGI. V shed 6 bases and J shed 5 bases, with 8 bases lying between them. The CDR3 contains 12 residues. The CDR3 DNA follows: TGTGCCAGCAGGAGGGGGGATCAGCCCCAGCATTTT. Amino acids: CASRRGDQPQHF.

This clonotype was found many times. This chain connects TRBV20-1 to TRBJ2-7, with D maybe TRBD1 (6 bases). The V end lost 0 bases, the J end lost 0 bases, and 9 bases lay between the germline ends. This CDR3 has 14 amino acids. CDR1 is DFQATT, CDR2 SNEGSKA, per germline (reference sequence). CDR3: CSARDKTGSYEQYF. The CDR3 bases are TGCAGTGCTAGAGATAAGACAGGCTCCTACGAGCAGTACTTC.

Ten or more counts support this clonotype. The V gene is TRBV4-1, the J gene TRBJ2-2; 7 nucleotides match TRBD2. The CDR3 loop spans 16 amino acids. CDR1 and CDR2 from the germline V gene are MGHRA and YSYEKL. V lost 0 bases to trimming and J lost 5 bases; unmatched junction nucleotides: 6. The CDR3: CASSQDGGGRTGELFF. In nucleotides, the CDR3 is TGCGCCAGCAGCCAAGATGGCGGGGGTCGGACCGGGGAGCTGTTTTTT.